The 19 T cell receptor beta chains below come from one sample, sequenced in a study of blood T cell repertoires in COVID-19 (dated by TCRdb to 2020 to 2021). The library relied on the immunoSEQ multiplex PCR assay. The table comes from immuneACCESS by way of TCRdb, which keeps in-frame sequences with V and J called. Part of the clones is missing from these tables; in studies checked, under half for an unresolved V gene and the rest for unknown reasons. In all, the sample holds about 300,000 clones, and 65% to 90% of those were seen once. The ten largest make up 10% to 15% of the sample. Sequences were obtained from peripheral blood. These receptors were obtained from a human donor in a cohort sampled during active COVID-19.

The gene calls are TRBV3-1 (or the pseudogene TRBV3-2) and TRBJ2-7, with D hard to call. The V end was cut by 0 bases, the J end by 3 bases, with 9 bases between. The CDR3 is 14 amino acids. CDR1 is LGHDT, CDR2 YNNKEL, per germline (reference sequence). CDR3 amino acids: CASSQEWRDYEQYF. CDR3 DNA sequence: TGTGCCAGCAGCCAAGAGTGGAGAGACTACGAGCAGTACTTC.

CDR3 nucleotides: TGTGCCAGCAGCCGCTGGGACAGGGGGCTGGATGGCTACACCTTC. Residues: CASSRWDRGLDGYTF. The chain uses TRBV6-5 and TRBJ1-2; 12 bases line up with TRBD1. The CDR3 extends over 15 amino acids. Trimming removed 6 bases from V and 6 bases from J; junction bases left unmatched: 8. Per the germline V gene, CDR1 is MNHEY and CDR2 is SVGAGI.

V usage is TRBV5-1 and J usage is TRBJ2-3; D not resolved. Germline V gene sequence: CDR1 SGHRS, CDR2 YFSETQ. The CDR3 is 13 residues long. Trimming left V 1 base short and J 3 bases short, with 6 bases between. The CDR3 sequence is CASSLSRTDTQYF. In nucleotides, the CDR3 is TGCGCCAGCAGCTTGTCTCGGACAGATACGCAGTATTTT. Full variable domain (missing parts from reference TRBV5-1 and TRBJ2-3): KAGVTQTPRYLIKTRGQQVTLSCSPISGHRSVSWYQQTPGQGLQFLFEYFSETQRNKGNFPGRFSGRQFSNSRSEMNVSTLELGDSALYLCASSLSRTDTQYFGPGTRLTVL.

The V call is TRBV5-1, the J call TRBJ2-6; possibly TRBD1 for D (6 bases). The CDR3 consists of 16 residues. Germline loops: CDR1 SGHRS, CDR2 YFSETQ. V lost 4 bases and J 0 bases, leaving 11 bases between the germline ends. CDR3 region: CASSRQDRSGANVLTF. The DNA for the CDR3 is TGCGCCAGCAGCCGACAGGATCGCTCTGGGGCCAACGTCCTGACTTTC.

This clone turned up a few times. The chain joins TRBV11-2 to TRBJ1-4; D may be TRBD1 (6 bases). The CDR3 spans 15 residues. Germline lookup yields CDR1 SGHAT and CDR2 FQNNGV. V lost 1 base to trimming and J lost 9 bases, with 15 bases between them. This CDR3 is CASSLAFRGQQKLFF. CDR3 nucleotides: TGTGCCAGCAGCTTAGCTTTTCGGGGACAACAAAAACTGTTTTTT.

J is TRBJ1-1 and V is TRBV7-2; a possible D gene is TRBD1 (5 bases). This CDR3 region has 16 residues. The ends were cut back, 4 bases at V and 3 bases at J, with 18 bases in the middle. The germline gives CDR1 SGHTA, CDR2 FQGNSA. The CDR3 region is CASSSSPGLSYTEAFF. In DNA, the CDR3 is TGTGCCAGCAGCTCTTCCCCGGGACTCAGTTACACTGAAGCTTTCTTT.

The chain joins TRBV6-5 to TRBJ2-7; 7 bases agree with TRBD1. After removal of 5 bases from V and 10 bases from J, the junction contained 8 bases not matched to a gene. In germline, CDR1 is MNHEY, CDR2 SVGAGI. There are 12 residues in the CDR3. The CDR3 loop is CASSPPGQFQYF. The CDR3 DNA reads TGTGCCAGCAGTCCTCCGGGACAGTTTCAGTACTTC.

This clone was observed a few times. The V gene is TRBV7-9, the J gene TRBJ2-1; 9 bases fit TRBD2. V lost 0 bases to trimming and J lost 5 bases; unmatched junction nucleotides: 2. The CDR3 extends over 15 amino acids. Germline V gene data show CDR1 as SEHNR and CDR2 as FQNEAQ (reference sequence). CDR3 in amino acids: CASSLASGSHNEQFF. The DNA of the CDR3 is TGTGCCAGCAGCTTAGCTAGCGGGAGCCACAATGAGCAGTTCTTC.

The chain has TRBV19 and TRBJ2-6; D possibly corresponds to TRBD1 (7 bases). V was cut by 4 bases and J by 2 bases, with 21 bases left in between. This CDR3 region has 19 residues. Germline V CDR1 and CDR2: LNHDA, SQIVND (reference sequence). The CDR3 sequence is CASSRGATGSRAGANVLTF. CDR3 in DNA: TGTGCCAGTAGTAGGGGGGCGACAGGGAGCAGGGCTGGGGCCAACGTCCTGACTTTC.

The chain uses TRBV6-5 and TRBJ2-7; tentative D call: TRBD2 (6 bases). The V end was cut by 11 bases, the J end by 2 bases, with 16 bases between. There are 13 residues in the CDR3. In germline, CDR1 is MNHEY, CDR2 SVGAGI. In DNA form, the CDR3 reads TGTGCCGGGGACTCGGGACTTACCTACGAGCAGTACTTC. Translated: CAGDSGLTYEQYF.

The rearrangement links TRBV6-2 or TRBV6-3 to TRBJ2-5; TRBD2 agrees at 12 bases. Trimming at V came to 5 bases and at J to 2 bases, leaving 3 bases not matched to a gene. Germline loops: CDR1 MNHEY, CDR2 SVGEGT. This CDR3 region has 15 residues. The CDR3 is CASSPLAGGQETQYF. For the CDR3, the DNA is TGTGCCAGCAGTCCCCTAGCGGGAGGGCAAGAGACCCAGTACTTC.

The chain employs TRBV7-2 and TRBJ2-2; 7 positions agree with TRBD1. V lost 4 bases to trimming and J lost 7 bases; unmatched junction nucleotides: 6. The CDR3 runs to 14 residues. CDR1 is SGHTA and CDR2 is FQGNSA in the germline V gene. The CDR3 region is CASSSDRAGGELFF. CDR3 DNA sequence: TGTGCCAGCAGCTCAGACAGGGCGGGCGGGGAGCTGTTTTTT.

The V gene is TRBV4-1, the J gene TRBJ1-5; the D gene is possibly TRBD1 (5 bases). Germline V gene sequence: CDR1 MGHRA, CDR2 YSYEKL. V lost 4 bases and J 0 bases, leaving 16 bases between the germline ends. The CDR3 runs to 17 residues. CDR3 protein: CASSPRGDGYSNQPQHF. The CDR3 nucleotides are TGCGCCAGCAGCCCGCGCGGGGACGGCTATAGCAATCAGCCCCAGCATTTT.

The chain is built from TRBV19 and TRBJ2-1; 7 bases agree with TRBD2. The ends lost 1 base at V and 11 bases at J; junction bases unmatched: 5. Germline loops: CDR1 LNHDA, CDR2 SQIVND (reference sequence). This CDR3 is 13 amino acids long. CDR3 region: CASSIALGGKQFF. The DNA of the CDR3 is TGTGCCAGTAGTATAGCCCTCGGGGGGAAGCAGTTCTTC. The full variable domain, completed using reference TRBV19 and TRBJ2-1, is DGGITQSPKYLFRKEGQNVTLSCEQNLNHDAMYWYRQDPGQGLRLIYYSQIVNDFQKGDIAEGYSVSREKKESFPLTVTSAQKNPTAFYLCASSIALGGKQFFGPGTRLTVL.

The chain combines TRBV18 with TRBJ1-2, with D perhaps TRBD1 (6 bases). Trimming shortened V by 6 bases and J by 6 bases, and 20 bases separated the two germline ends. This CDR3 region has 15 residues. CDR1 and CDR2 (germline): KGHSH, LQKENI. The CDR3: CASSLTGSGRNGYTF. The CDR3 DNA is TGTGCCAGCTCCTTAACAGGGAGCGGACGGAATGGCTACACCTTC.

V and J are TRBV5-6 and TRBJ2-6; TRBD2 is a possible D gene (6 bases). This CDR3 has 19 residues. Per the germline V gene, CDR1 is SGHDT and CDR2 is YYEEEE. Trimming removed 1 base from V and 0 bases from J, with 17 bases in between. In DNA form, the CDR3 reads TGTGCCAGCAGCTTGATGCTAGCGCTTACACTCTCTGGGGCCAACGTCCTGACTTTC. Translated: CASSLMLALTLSGANVLTF.

The chain links TRBV5-4 to TRBJ2-7; 9 bases align to TRBD1. The CDR3 covers 15 residues. The V gene end was trimmed by 4 bases and the J gene end by 4 bases; junction bases not matched to a gene: 9. Germline loops: CDR1 SGHNT, CDR2 YYREEE (reference sequence). CDR3 DNA sequence: TGTGCCAGCAGCCTCGGAGGACAGGGGCCGTACGAGCAGTACTTC. It translates to CASSLGGQGPYEQYF. Drawing the rest from reference TRBV5-4 and TRBJ2-7, the complete variable domain is ETGVTQSPTHLIKTRGQQVTLRCSSQSGHNTVSWYQQALGQGPQFIFQYYREEENGRGNFPPRFSGLQFPNYSSELNVNALELDDSALYLCASSLGGQGPYEQYFGPGTRLTVT.

This chain connects TRBV7-2 to TRBJ2-3; weak D call: TRBD2 (6 bases). The germline V gene has CDR1 SGHTA and CDR2 FQGNSA. CDR3 size: 14 residues. V lost 2 bases to trimming and J lost 4 bases, with 10 bases between them. In DNA, the CDR3 is TGTGCCAGCAGCTTACGGGGGTGGGCAGATACGCAGTATTTT. It codes for CASSLRGWADTQYF.

The V and J genes are TRBV9 and TRBJ2-7, with 7 bases fitting TRBD2. J was trimmed by 0 bases and V by 0 bases; bases with no gene match: 3. CDR1 and CDR2 (germline): SGDLS, YYNGEE. The CDR3 totals 15 residues. The CDR3 sequence: CASSVEGTTSYEQYF. The CDR3 bases are TGTGCCAGCAGCGTAGAGGGGACTACCTCCTACGAGCAGTACTTC. Filled out from reference TRBV9 and TRBJ2-7, the complete variable domain reads DSGVTQTPKHLITATGQRVTLRCSPRSGDLSVYWYQQSLDQGLQFLIQYYNGEERAKGNILERFSAQQFPDLHSELNLSSLELGDSALYFCASSVEGTTSYEQYFGPGTRLTVT.